This is a list of T cell receptor beta chains from one sample in a study of blood T cell repertoires in COVID-19. Measured with immunoSEQ multiplex PCR; TCRdb has only the in-frame clones, and not every one. The table includes almost 90,000 clones, less than 95% detected once. Material for sequencing was peripheral blood. The receptors derive from a young man with COVID-19, enrolled during active disease. CDR3s include the opening cysteine and the closing phenylalanine or tryptophan. D genes are given only for firm matches. Expanded clones get a size class; other rows say once, few or many, or leave the size out.

d_call | j_call | v_call | clone_size | cdr3_nt | cdr3_aa
. | TRBJ2-7 | TRBV7-8 | . | TGTGCCAGCAGCTTACAGGGGACCTACGAGCAGTACTTC | CASSLQGTYEQYF
TRBD2 | TRBJ2-7 | TRBV7-2 | . | TGTGCCAGCAGCCAAGTGGCCCCTAGCGGGAGGGCTGGAGAGCAGTACTTC | CASSQVAPSGRAGEQYF
TRBD1 | TRBJ1-5 | TRBV28 | . | TGTGCCAGCAGTTTTCGCCGGGACAGGGGGAGCAATCAGCCCCAGCATTTT | CASSFRRDRGSNQPQHF
TRBD1 | TRBJ1-2 | TRBV30 | . | TGTGCCTGGAGTGAGGGGGCCGGCTACACCTTC | CAWSEGAGYTF
. | TRBJ2-3 | TRBV12-3/TRBV12-4 | . | TGTGCCAGCAGAGGAGGTACGCAGTATTTT | CASRGGTQYF
. | TRBJ1-3 | TRBV9 | . | TGTGCCAGCAGCGTAGCTCAGGGGAGAAACACCATATATTTT | CASSVAQGRNTIYF
TRBD2 | TRBJ2-3 | TRBV24-1 | once | TGTGCCACCATCCTAGCGGGAGCAAAAGATACGCAGTATTTT | CATILAGAKDTQYF
. | TRBJ1-2 | TRBV7-2 | . | TGTGCCAGCAGTAACAGAGATTCTCGTGGCTACACCTTC | CASSNRDSRGYTF
. | TRBJ1-4 | TRBV7-2 | . | TGTGCCAGCACCGAAAGTCGGCTTTCTGCAACTAATGAAAAACTGCTTTTT | CASTESRLSATNEKLLF
. | TRBJ2-3 | TRBV19 | . | TGTGCCAGTAGTAACACCTGGACTACCACAGATACGCAGTATTTT | CASSNTWTTTDTQYF
TRBD2 | TRBJ2-2 | TRBV11-3 | . | TGTGCCAGCAGCCCCCCCGGGACTAGCAGCGGGGAGCTGTTTTTT | CASSPPGTSSGELFF
. | TRBJ2-3 | TRBV4-3 | . | TGCGCCAGCAGCCAGGAGACAGGTTACCTTGTCACAGATACGCAGTATTTT | CASSQETGYLVTDTQYF
TRBD2 | TRBJ2-1 | TRBV5-5 | once | TGTGCCAGCAGGGCCGGGACTAGACGCAATGAGCAGTTCTTC | CASRAGTRRNEQFF
. | TRBJ2-1 | TRBV9 | . | TGTGCCAGCAGCGTAGGGGCGGATAGGGGTGAGCAGTTCTTC | CASSVGADRGEQFF
. | TRBJ2-7 | TRBV10-3 | . | TGTGCCATCAGTGAGTCGAGGGAGGAGCAGTACTTC | CAISESREEQYF
. | TRBJ1-5 | TRBV7-8 | few | TGTGCCAGCAGCTTAGTCCGGACATCTAGCAATCAGCCCCAGCATTTT | CASSLVRTSSNQPQHF
TRBD1 | TRBJ1-2 | TRBV18 | . | TGTGCCAGCTCACCGGGACAGGCCATCTATGGCTACACCTTC | CASSPGQAIYGYTF
TRBD1 | TRBJ1-4 | TRBV18 | . | TGTGCCAGCTCACCCGGGACAGGGAACGAAAAACTGCTTTTT | CASSPGTGNEKLLF
TRBD2 | TRBJ2-1 | TRBV4-3 | . | TGCGCCAGCAGCCAAGATCCCCCTAGCGGGGGGATCAATGAGCAGTTCTTC | CASSQDPPSGGINEQFF
TRBD2 | TRBJ2-7 | TRBV28 | . | TGTGCCATCGGGGGGACTAGCGCTTACGAGCAGTACTTC | CAIGGTSAYEQYF
. | TRBJ2-2 | TRBV5-4 | . | TGTGCCAGCAGCAACCCGGAGCGAGTCGCAGCCGGGGAGCTGTTTTTT | CASSNPERVAAGELFF
. | TRBJ2-7 | TRBV4-1 | . | TGCGCCAGCAGCCTCTTGGGTAGCGGAACCTACGAGCAGTACTTC | CASSLLGSGTYEQYF
TRBD1 | TRBJ1-5 | TRBV18 | . | TGTGCCAGCTCACCGACAGGGGGCGGGGTTCAGGGCCAGCCCCAGCATTTT | CASSPTGGGVQGQPQHF
. | TRBJ2-2 | TRBV3-1/TRBV3-2 | . | TGTGCCAGCAGGTTAACGAACACCGGGGAGCTGTTTTTT | CASRLTNTGELFF
. | TRBJ1-1 | TRBV15 | few | TGTGCCACCAAGGGGAGGGCCCCTGAAGCTTTCTTT | CATKGRAPEAFF
. | TRBJ1-6 | TRBV13 | . | TGTGCCAGCAGCCCCCGTAGGGGAAACTCACCCCTCCACTTT | CASSPRRGNSPLHF
. | TRBJ1-1 | TRBV5-6 | . | TGTGCCAGCAGCTTGCCAGGGACTAACACTGAAGCTTTCTTT | CASSLPGTNTEAFF
TRBD1 | TRBJ1-1 | TRBV28 | . | TGTGCCAGCAGTTTTTCTTGGCAGGGGGCGGGGAACACTGAAGCTTTCTTT | CASSFSWQGAGNTEAFF
TRBD1 | TRBJ2-7 | TRBV27 | . | TGTGCCAGCAAAGACAGGGTCGACGAGCAGTACTTC | CASKDRVDEQYF
TRBD1 | TRBJ2-7 | TRBV7-8 | few | TGTGCCAGCAGCCAAGGGGGCGGCGAGCAGTACTTC | CASSQGGGEQYF
TRBD2 | TRBJ2-7 | TRBV7-2 | . | TGTGCCAGTAGGTGGACTAGCGGGAGCGCCTACGAGCAGTACTTC | CASRWTSGSAYEQYF
. | TRBJ1-1 | TRBV5-1 | . | TGCGCCAGCAGCTCACGGAGGAACACTGAAGCTTTCTTT | CASSSRRNTEAFF
TRBD2 | TRBJ2-2 | TRBV5-6 | . | TGTGCCAGCAGCCCCGGGACTACCCCTGCCGGGGAGCTGTTTTTT | CASSPGTTPAGELFF
. | TRBJ2-7 | TRBV5-1 | . | TGCGCCAGCAGCTTGGCGGTGGGAGAGGTCTACGAGCAGTACTTC | CASSLAVGEVYEQYF
TRBD2 | TRBJ2-7 | TRBV6-2/TRBV6-3 | . | TGTGCCAGCAGTCCCCAGCGGGACCCAGCGTACTTC | CASSPQRDPAYF
. | TRBJ1-3 | TRBV30 | few | TGTGCCTGGGACCGGGGCTCTGGAAACACCATATATTTT | CAWDRGSGNTIYF
TRBD1 | TRBJ2-7 | TRBV9 | . | TGTGCCAGCAGCACCAGACAGGGGGCGATCTACGAGCAGTACTTC | CASSTRQGAIYEQYF
. | TRBJ2-3 | TRBV9 | few | TGTGCCAGCAGCCTCGGACTGGACACAGATACGCAGTATTTT | CASSLGLDTDTQYF
TRBD1 | TRBJ1-5 | TRBV10-1 | . | TGCGCCAGCAGTGATGGACAGGCCCGTTGGGGCCCCCAGCATTTT | CASSDGQARWGPQHF
. | TRBJ1-1 | TRBV6-5 | once | TGTGCCAGCTCAACACGTCGAGCTTTCTTT | CASSTRRAFF
TRBD2 | TRBJ2-2 | TRBV5-1 | . | TGCGCCAGCAGCTTGGTGCTAGCGGGGCTGAACACCGGGGAGCTGTTTTTT | CASSLVLAGLNTGELFF
TRBD2 | TRBJ2-3 | TRBV5-6 | . | TGTGCCAGCAGCTCGGGCGGGAGGAGGAGCACAGATACGCAGTATTTT | CASSSGGRRSTDTQYF
TRBD1 | TRBJ1-2 | TRBV15 | . | TGTGCCACCAGGAGAAGGGGACAGGAGACCTATGGCTACACCTTC | CATRRRGQETYGYTF
TRBD1 | TRBJ2-1 | TRBV7-2 | . | TGTGCCAGCAGACCTCGGACAGGGGGTTCCTACAATGAGCAGTTCTTC | CASRPRTGGSYNEQFF
TRBD1 | TRBJ2-1 | TRBV4-1 | once | TGCGCCAGCAGCCAATCCGGACAGGGGTCAAACTCCTACAATGAGCAGTTCTTC | CASSQSGQGSNSYNEQFF
TRBD2 | TRBJ2-7 | TRBV20-1 | . | TGCAGTGCTAGTTCCCTAGCGGGAGGAGAGCAGTACTTC | CSASSLAGGEQYF
TRBD2 | TRBJ2-3 | TRBV30 | . | TGTGCCGGGAGACTAGCGGGAGGCAGAGATACGCAGTATTTT | CAGRLAGGRDTQYF
. | TRBJ2-7 | TRBV5-6 | . | TGTGCCAGCAACCAGATGGGGGGTACGGCGCAGTACTTC | CASNQMGGTAQYF
. | TRBJ1-6 | TRBV27 | . | TGTGCCAGCAGTCCCGGGGCGGGGCTACATAATTCACCCCTCCACTTT | CASSPGAGLHNSPLHF
TRBD1 | TRBJ2-7 | TRBV7-9 | . | TGTGCCAGCAGCATGCCGGGACAGGGGTACGAGCAGTACTTC | CASSMPGQGYEQYF
. | TRBJ2-1 | TRBV6-2/TRBV6-3 | once | TGTGCCAGCAGTTACCCACAGGGCAGCTACAATGAGCAGTTCTTC | CASSYPQGSYNEQFF
TRBD1 | TRBJ1-6 | TRBV19 | . | TGTGCCAGTAGTTCGCGGACAGGGGTGAATTCACCCCTCCACTTT | CASSSRTGVNSPLHF
TRBD2 | TRBJ2-1 | TRBV6-5 | . | TGTGCCAGCAGTTACTCTTCCCTAGCGGGATACAATGAGCAGTTCTTC | CASSYSSLAGYNEQFF
. | TRBJ1-2 | TRBV30 | . | TGTGCCTGGAGTGTACAGGCGGCGGGGCGAGGCTACACCTTC | CAWSVQAAGRGYTF
. | TRBJ1-5 | TRBV7-9 | once | TGTGCCAGCACCTCAACGGGGGGAAATCAGCCCCAGCATTTT | CASTSTGGNQPQHF
TRBD2 | TRBJ2-3 | TRBV11-3 | . | TGTGCCAGCAGCTTAGGGGCTAGCGGGACGGATACGCAGTATTTT | CASSLGASGTDTQYF
. | TRBJ1-2 | TRBV6-5 | . | TGTGCCAGCAGTAAACAGGGTTCAAATGGCTACACCTTC | CASSKQGSNGYTF